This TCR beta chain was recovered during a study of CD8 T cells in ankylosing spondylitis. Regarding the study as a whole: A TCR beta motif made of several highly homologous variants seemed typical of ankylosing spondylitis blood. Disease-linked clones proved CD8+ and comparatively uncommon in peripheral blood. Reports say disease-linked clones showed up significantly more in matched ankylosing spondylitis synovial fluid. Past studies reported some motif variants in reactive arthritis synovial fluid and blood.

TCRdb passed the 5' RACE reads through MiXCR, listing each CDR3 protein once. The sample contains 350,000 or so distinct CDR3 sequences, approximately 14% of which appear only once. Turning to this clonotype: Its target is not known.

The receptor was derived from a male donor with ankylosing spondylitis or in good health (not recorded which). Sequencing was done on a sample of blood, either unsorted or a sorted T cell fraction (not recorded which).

The CDR3 nucleotides are TGTGCCAGCAGTGGGCGGGTCAACACTGAAGCTTTCTTT. As protein: CASSGRVNTEAFF. The chain links TRBV12-3 or TRBV12-4 to TRBJ1-1; no firm D call. V dropped 5 bases and J dropped 2 bases, with 9 bases sitting between them. The CDR3 runs to 13 residues.